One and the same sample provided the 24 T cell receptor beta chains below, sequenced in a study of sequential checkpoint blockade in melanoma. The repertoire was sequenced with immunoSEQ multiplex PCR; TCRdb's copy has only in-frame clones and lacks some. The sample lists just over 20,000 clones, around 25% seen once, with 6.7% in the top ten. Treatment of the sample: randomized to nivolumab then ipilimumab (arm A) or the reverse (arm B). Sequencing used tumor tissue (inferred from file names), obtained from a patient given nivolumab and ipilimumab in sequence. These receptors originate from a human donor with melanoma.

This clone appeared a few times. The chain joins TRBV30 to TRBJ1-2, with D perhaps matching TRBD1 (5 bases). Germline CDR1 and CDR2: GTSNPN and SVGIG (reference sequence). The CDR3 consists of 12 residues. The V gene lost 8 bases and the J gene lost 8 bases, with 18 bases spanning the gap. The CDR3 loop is CAGYRLLDGYTF. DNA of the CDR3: TGTGCCGGGTACAGGTTGTTGGACGGCTACACCTTC.

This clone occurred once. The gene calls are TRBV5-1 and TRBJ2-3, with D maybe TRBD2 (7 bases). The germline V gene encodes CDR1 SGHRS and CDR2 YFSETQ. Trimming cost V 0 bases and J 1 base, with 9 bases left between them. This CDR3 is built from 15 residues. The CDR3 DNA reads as TGCGCCAGCAGCTTGGCCGGGGGGCGCACAGATACGCAGTATTTT. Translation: CASSLAGGRTDTQYF.

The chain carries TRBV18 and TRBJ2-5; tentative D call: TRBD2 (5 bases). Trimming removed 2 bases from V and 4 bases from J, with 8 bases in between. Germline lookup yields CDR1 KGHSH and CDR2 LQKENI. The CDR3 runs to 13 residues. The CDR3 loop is CASSPASGETQYF. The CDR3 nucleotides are TGTGCCAGCTCACCAGCCAGCGGAGAGACCCAGTACTTC.

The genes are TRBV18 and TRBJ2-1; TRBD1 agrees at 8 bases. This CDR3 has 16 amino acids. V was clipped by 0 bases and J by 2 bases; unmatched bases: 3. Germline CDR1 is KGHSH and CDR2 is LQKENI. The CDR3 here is CASSPPGQEAYNEQFF. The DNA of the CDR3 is TGTGCCAGCTCACCACCGGGACAGGAAGCCTACAATGAGCAGTTCTTC.

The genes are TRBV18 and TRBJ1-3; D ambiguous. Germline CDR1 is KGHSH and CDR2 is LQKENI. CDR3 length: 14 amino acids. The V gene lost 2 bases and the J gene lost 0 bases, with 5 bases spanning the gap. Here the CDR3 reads CASSPESSGNTIYF. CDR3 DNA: TGTGCCAGCTCACCAGAAAGCTCTGGAAACACCATATATTTT.

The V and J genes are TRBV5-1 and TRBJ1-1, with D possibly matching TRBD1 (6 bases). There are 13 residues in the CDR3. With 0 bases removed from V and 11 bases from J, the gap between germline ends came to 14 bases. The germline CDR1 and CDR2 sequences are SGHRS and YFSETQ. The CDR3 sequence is CASSLEPTGYAFF. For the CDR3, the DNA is TGCGCCAGCAGCTTGGAACCAACAGGGTACGCTTTCTTT.

CDR3 loop: CASSHGLAGGPWADTQYF. CDR3 DNA: TGTGCCAGCAGCCACGGACTAGCGGGAGGGCCATGGGCAGATACGCAGTATTTT. The chain is built from TRBV7-5 and TRBJ2-3; the table gives TRBD2 as D, unverified against the DNA. TRBV7-5 is described as a pseudogene. This CDR3 is built from 18 residues.

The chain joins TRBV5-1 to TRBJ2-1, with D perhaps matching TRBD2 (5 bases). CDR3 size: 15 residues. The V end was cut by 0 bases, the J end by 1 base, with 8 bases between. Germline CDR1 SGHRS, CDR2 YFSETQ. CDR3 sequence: CASSLVRDSYNEQFF. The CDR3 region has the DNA TGCGCCAGCAGCTTGGTGAGGGATTCCTACAATGAGCAGTTCTTC.

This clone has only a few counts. CDR3 sequence (DNA): TGTGCCAGCAGTTACCGATCTAGGAGGACTGAAGCTTTCTTT. Protein product: CASSYRSRRTEAFF. This sequence joins TRBV6-8 and TRBJ1-1; no clear D. V dropped 2 bases and J dropped 5 bases, with 12 bases sitting between them. The CDR3 consists of 14 residues. CDR1 is MNHGY and CDR2 is SAAAGT in the germline V gene.

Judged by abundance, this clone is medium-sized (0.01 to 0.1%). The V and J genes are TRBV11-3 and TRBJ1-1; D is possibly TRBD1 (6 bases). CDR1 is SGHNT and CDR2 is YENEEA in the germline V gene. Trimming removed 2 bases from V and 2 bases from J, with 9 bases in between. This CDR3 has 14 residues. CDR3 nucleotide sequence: TGTGCCAGCAGCTTAAGCGGGGGCAACACTGAAGCTTTCTTT. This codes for CASSLSGGNTEAFF.

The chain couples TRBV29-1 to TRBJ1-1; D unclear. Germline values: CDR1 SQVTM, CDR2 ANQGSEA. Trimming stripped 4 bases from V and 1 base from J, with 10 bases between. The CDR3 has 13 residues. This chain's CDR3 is CSVVYGENTEAFF. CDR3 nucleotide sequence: TGCAGCGTTGTTTATGGAGAGAACACTGAAGCTTTCTTT.

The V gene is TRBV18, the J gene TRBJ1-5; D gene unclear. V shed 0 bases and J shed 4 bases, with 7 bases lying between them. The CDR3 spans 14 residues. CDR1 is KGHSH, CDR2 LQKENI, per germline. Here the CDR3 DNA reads TGTGCCAGCTCACCACCATATGGAAATCAGCCCCAGCATTTT. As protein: CASSPPYGNQPQHF.

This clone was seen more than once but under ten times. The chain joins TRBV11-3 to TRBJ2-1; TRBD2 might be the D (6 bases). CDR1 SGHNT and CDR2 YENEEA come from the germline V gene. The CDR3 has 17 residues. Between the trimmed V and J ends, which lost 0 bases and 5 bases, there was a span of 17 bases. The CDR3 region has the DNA TGTGCCAGCAGCTTAGAGCCGCCGGGGGTTCCAGACAATGAGCAGTTCTTC. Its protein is CASSLEPPGVPDNEQFF.

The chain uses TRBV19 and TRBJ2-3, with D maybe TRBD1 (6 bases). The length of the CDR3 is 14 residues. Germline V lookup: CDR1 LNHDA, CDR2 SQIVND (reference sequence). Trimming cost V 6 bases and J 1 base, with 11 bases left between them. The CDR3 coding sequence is TGTGCCAGTAGCCAGAAGGGGGGCACAGATACGCAGTATTTT. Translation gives CASSQKGGTDTQYF.

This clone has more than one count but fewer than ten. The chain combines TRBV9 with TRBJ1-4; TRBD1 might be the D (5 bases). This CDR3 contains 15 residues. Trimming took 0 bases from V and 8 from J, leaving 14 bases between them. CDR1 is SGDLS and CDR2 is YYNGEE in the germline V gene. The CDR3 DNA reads TGTGCCAGCAGCGTAGCCGGGACTCAGTGGGAAAAACTGTTTTTT. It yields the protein CASSVAGTQWEKLFF.

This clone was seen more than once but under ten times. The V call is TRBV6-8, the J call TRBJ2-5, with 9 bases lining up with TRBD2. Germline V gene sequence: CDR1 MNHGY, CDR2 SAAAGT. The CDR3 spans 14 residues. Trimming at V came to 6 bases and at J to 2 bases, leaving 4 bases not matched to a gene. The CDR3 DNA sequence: TGTGCCAGCAGACCACTAGCGGGTCAAGAGACCCAGTACTTC. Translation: CASRPLAGQETQYF.

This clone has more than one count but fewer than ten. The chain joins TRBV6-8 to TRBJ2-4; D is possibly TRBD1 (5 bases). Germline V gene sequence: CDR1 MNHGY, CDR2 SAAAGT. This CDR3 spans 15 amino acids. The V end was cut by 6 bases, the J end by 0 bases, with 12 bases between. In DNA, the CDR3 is TGTGCCAGCAGGGCAGGGCCCGTAGCCAAAAACATTCAGTACTTC. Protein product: CASRAGPVAKNIQYF.

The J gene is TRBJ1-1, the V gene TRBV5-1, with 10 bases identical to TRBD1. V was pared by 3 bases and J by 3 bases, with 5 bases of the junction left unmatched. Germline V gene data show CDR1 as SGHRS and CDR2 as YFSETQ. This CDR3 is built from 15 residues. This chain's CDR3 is CASSSGGTGDTEAFF. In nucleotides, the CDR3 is TGCGCCAGCAGCTCGGGCGGGACAGGGGACACTGAAGCTTTCTTT.

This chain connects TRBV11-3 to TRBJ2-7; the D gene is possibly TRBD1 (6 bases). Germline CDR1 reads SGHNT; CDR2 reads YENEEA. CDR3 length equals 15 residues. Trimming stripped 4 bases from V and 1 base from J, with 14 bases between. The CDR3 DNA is TGTGCCAGCAGCTCTTCCCGGACAGCATCCTACGAGCAGTACTTC. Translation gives CASSSSRTASYEQYF.

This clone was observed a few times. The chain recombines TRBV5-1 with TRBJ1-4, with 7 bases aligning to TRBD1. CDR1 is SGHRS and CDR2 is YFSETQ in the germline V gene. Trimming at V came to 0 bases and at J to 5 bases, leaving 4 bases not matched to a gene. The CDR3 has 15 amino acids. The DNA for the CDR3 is TGCGCCAGCAGCTTGGCCGGGACAGTCAATGAAAAACTGTTTTTT. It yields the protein CASSLAGTVNEKLFF.

CDR3 residues: CASIEGNNQPQHF. For the CDR3, the DNA is TGTGCCAGCATTGAGGGGAACAATCAGCCCCAGCATTTT. The chain has TRBV28 and TRBJ1-5, with a tentative D call TRBD1 (5 bases). Germline loops: CDR1 MDHEN, CDR2 SYDVKM. The CDR3 sequence is 13 residues long. Trimming left V 7 bases short and J 3 bases short, with 10 bases between.

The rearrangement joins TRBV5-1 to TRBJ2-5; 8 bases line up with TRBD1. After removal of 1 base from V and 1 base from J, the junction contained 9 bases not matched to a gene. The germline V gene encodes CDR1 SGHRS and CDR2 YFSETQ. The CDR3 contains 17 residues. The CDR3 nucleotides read TGCGCCAGCAGCTTGACCGTCCAGGGGGCTGGCCAAGAGACCCAGTACTTC. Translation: CASSLTVQGAGQETQYF.

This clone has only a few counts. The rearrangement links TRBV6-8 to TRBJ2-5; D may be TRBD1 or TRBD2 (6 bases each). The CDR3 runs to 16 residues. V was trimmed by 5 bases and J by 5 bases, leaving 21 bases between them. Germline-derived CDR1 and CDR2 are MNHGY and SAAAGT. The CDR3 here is CASSRGVGGFIETQYF. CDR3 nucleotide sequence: TGTGCCAGCAGTAGGGGGGTTGGCGGTTTTATCGAGACCCAGTACTTC.

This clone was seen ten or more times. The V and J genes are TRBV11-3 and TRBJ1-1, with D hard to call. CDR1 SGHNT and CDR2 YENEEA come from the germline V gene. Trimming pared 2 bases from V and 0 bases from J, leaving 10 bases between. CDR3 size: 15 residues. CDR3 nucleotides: TGTGCCAGCAGCTTATCGTCAGTCATGAACACTGAAGCTTTCTTT. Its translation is CASSLSSVMNTEAFF.